The 28 T cell receptor beta chains below were found in one sample sequenced in a study of blood T cell repertoires in COVID-19. Data came from immunoSEQ multiplex PCR; TCRdb stores just in-frame clones and leaves some out. The data contain a few hundred thousand clones, roughly 90% of them singletons. Sequenced: peripheral blood. The origin of the receptors is a woman in her forties who had recovered from COVID-19.

The chain joins TRBV28 to TRBJ1-2; no definite D call. The germline V gene has CDR1 MDHEN and CDR2 SYDVKM. V was trimmed by 2 bases and J by 4 bases, leaving 11 bases between them. This CDR3 region has 14 residues. The CDR3 spells CASSLGLSAYGYTF. The CDR3, as DNA: TGTGCCAGCAGTTTAGGCCTCTCTGCCTATGGCTACACCTTC.

The chain recombines TRBV14 with TRBJ2-7; 8 positions match TRBD1. The CDR3 contains 14 residues. Trimming at V came to 2 bases and at J to 5 bases, leaving 5 bases not matched to a gene. From germline, CDR1 is SGHDN and CDR2 FVKESK. CDR3 sequence reads: CASSQTGGRDEQYF. The CDR3 DNA is TGTGCCAGCAGCCAAACAGGGGGACGGGACGAGCAGTACTTC.

The genes are TRBV27 and TRBJ2-1, with 8 bases matching TRBD2. Losses at the gene ends were 2 bases for V and 1 base for J; bases not matched to a gene: 13. The CDR3 runs 19 residues. The germline V gene has CDR1 MNHEY and CDR2 SMNVEV (reference sequence). As DNA, the CDR3 is TGTGCCAGCAGTTTAGTGGCAGACCCGAGCGGGAGTTCCTACAATGAGCAGTTCTTC. Amino acids: CASSLVADPSGSSYNEQFF.

V and J are TRBV2 and TRBJ2-2; TRBD2 agrees at 9 bases. Germline V gives CDR1 SNHLY, CDR2 FYNNEI. Trimming at V came to 7 bases and at J to 5 bases, leaving 14 bases not matched to a gene. The CDR3 consists of 17 residues. The CDR3 coding sequence is TGTGCCAGCAAGGGAGTAGCGGGAGTCTCGTTGACCGGGGAGCTGTTTTTT. This sequence encodes CASKGVAGVSLTGELFF.

This sequence joins TRBV6-5 and TRBJ1-1; no clear D gene. The germline V gene encodes CDR1 MNHEY and CDR2 SVGAGI. V dropped 0 bases and J dropped 1 base, with 12 bases sitting between them. This CDR3 region has 16 residues. CDR3: CASSYSRSQTNTEAFF. CDR3 DNA: TGTGCCAGCAGTTACTCGAGATCACAGACGAACACTGAAGCTTTCTTT.

The V call is TRBV5-1, the J call TRBJ2-1, with D tentatively TRBD1 (5 bases). Germline V gives CDR1 SGHRS, CDR2 YFSETQ. V shed 4 bases and J shed 3 bases, with 14 bases lying between them. The CDR3 spans 15 residues. CDR3 in DNA: TGCGCCAGCAGCGCGGACCAGGGTGGCTACAATGAGCAGTTCTTC. Translating gives CASSADQGGYNEQFF.

This clone was recorded many times. The V and J genes are TRBV15 and TRBJ1-2; tentative D call: TRBD1 (5 bases). Trimming shortened V by 0 bases and J by 4 bases, and 15 bases separated the two germline ends. The CDR3 sequence is 16 residues long. The germline V gene encodes CDR1 LNHNV and CDR2 YYDKDF (reference sequence). CDR3 residues: CATSRDQWGSLYGYTF. The DNA of the CDR3 is TGTGCCACCAGCAGAGATCAGTGGGGCAGCCTCTATGGCTACACCTTC.

The chain is built from TRBV5-1 and TRBJ1-1; tentatively, D is TRBD1 (6 bases). The CDR3 contains 14 residues. Germline CDR1 SGHRS, CDR2 YFSETQ. Trimming pared 4 bases from V and 0 bases from J, leaving 10 bases between. The DNA of the CDR3 is TGCGCCAGCAGCATGGACAGTCTGAACACTGAAGCTTTCTTT. Its translation is CASSMDSLNTEAFF.

This clone was seen a single time. The chain uses TRBV2 and TRBJ2-3, with a possible D match to TRBD1 (6 bases). Deletions cut 6 bases from V and 2 bases from J, with 12 bases between. The CDR3 contains 14 residues. Germline V gene sequence: CDR1 SNHLY, CDR2 FYNNEI. CDR3 in DNA: TGTGCCAGCAGGACAGGTAGCCTCACAGATACGCAGTATTTT. Translated, it gives CASRTGSLTDTQYF.

This chain links TRBV2 with TRBJ1-4; tentatively, D is TRBD1 (5 bases). CDR1 and CDR2 from the germline V gene are SNHLY and FYNNEI. The V and J ends lost 1 base and 0 bases respectively, with 9 bases between them. CDR3 length: 16 residues. The CDR3 DNA follows: TGTGCCAGCAGTGAAGAGGGCAGGGCAACTAATGAAAAACTGTTTTTT. Translated: CASSEEGRATNEKLFF.

The V call is TRBV7-9, the J call TRBJ2-7, with D possibly matching TRBD2 (6 bases). V gave up 4 bases and J gave up 4 bases, with 8 bases separating them. The CDR3 sequence is 12 residues long. Germline V gene lookup returns CDR1 SEHNR and CDR2 FQNEAQ (reference sequence). This chain's CDR3 is CASSSTSYEQYF. The CDR3 DNA reads TGTGCCAGCAGCTCGACTAGTTACGAGCAGTACTTC. Filled out from reference TRBV7-9 and TRBJ2-7, the complete variable domain reads DTGVSQNPRHKITKRGQNVTFRCDPISEHNRLYWYRQTLGQGPEFLTYFQNEAQLEKSRLLSDRFSAERPKGSFSTLEIQRTEQGDSAMYLCASSSTSYEQYFGPGTRLTVT.

The chain couples TRBV3-1 (or the pseudogene TRBV3-2) to TRBJ2-1; D is uncertain. V dropped 0 bases and J dropped 0 bases, with 6 bases sitting between them. The length of the CDR3 is 15 residues. Germline V lookup: CDR1 LGHDT, CDR2 YNNKEL (reference sequence). DNA for the CDR3: TGTGCCAGCAGCCAAGAGGAGAACTCCTACAATGAGCAGTTCTTC. Protein sequence: CASSQEENSYNEQFF.

This clone has a single count. The J gene is TRBJ2-5, the V gene TRBV2; 11 nucleotides agree with TRBD2. V lost 8 bases, J lost 2 bases, and 4 bases stayed unmatched. Per germline, CDR1 SNHLY and CDR2 FYNNEI. The CDR3 loop spans 14 amino acids. CDR3 sequence: CASGLAGGQETQYF. The CDR3 DNA reads as TGTGCCAGCGGGCTAGCGGGGGGACAAGAGACCCAGTACTTC. The variable domain in full, with the rest retrieved from reference TRBV2 and TRBJ2-5, is EPEVTQTPSHQVTQMGQEVILRCVPISNHLYFYWYRQILGQKVEFLVSFYNNEISEKSEIFDDQFSVERPDGSNFTLKIRSTKLEDSAMYFCASGLAGGQETQYFGPGTRLLVL.

The genes are TRBV28 and TRBJ2-1, with a tentative D call TRBD1 (5 bases). CDR1 is MDHEN, CDR2 SYDVKM, per germline. V lost 6 bases and J lost 7, with 19 bases in between. CDR3 size: 15 residues. The CDR3 spells CASSRADGPGNEQFF. The CDR3 DNA reads TGTGCCAGCAGCCGCGCTGATGGACCAGGGAATGAGCAGTTCTTC.

The V and J genes are TRBV27 and TRBJ1-1; 8 positions agree with TRBD1. Germline V gene lookup returns CDR1 MNHEY and CDR2 SMNVEV (reference sequence). This CDR3 has 16 residues. Losses at the gene ends were 5 bases for V and 7 bases for J; bases not matched to a gene: 15. This CDR3 is CASSVSQGAVLYEAFF. CDR3 DNA sequence: TGTGCCAGCAGTGTCTCTCAGGGGGCGGTCCTCTATGAAGCTTTCTTT.

V is TRBV24-1 and J is TRBJ2-5; D is unclear. Looked up from germline, CDR1 is KGHDR and CDR2 is SFDVKD. This CDR3 has 13 residues. V shed 4 bases and J shed 2 bases, with 7 bases lying between them. CDR3 in amino acids: CATSDSPQETQYF. The DNA of the CDR3 is TGTGCCACCAGTGACTCCCCGCAAGAGACCCAGTACTTC.

This clone turned up a few times. This chain links TRBV9 with TRBJ2-3; a possible D gene is TRBD2 (5 bases). This CDR3 spans 13 amino acids. Trimming took off 5 bases at V and 8 bases at J, with 15 bases between the two ends. Germline CDR1 SGDLS, CDR2 YYNGEE. In nucleotides, the CDR3 is TGTGCCAGCAGGACCGGTACGGCGGGTACGCAGTATTTT. Protein: CASRTGTAGTQYF.

This clone was observed a few times. The CDR3 loop is CASSASLTGIETQYF. Written as DNA, the CDR3 is TGCGCCAGCAGCGCTTCGCTGACAGGGATAGAGACCCAGTACTTC. The chain combines TRBV5-1 with TRBJ2-5; 7 bases match TRBD1. The CDR3 has 15 amino acids. V shed 4 bases and J 4 bases; nucleotides not matched to a gene: 10. Per germline, CDR1 SGHRS and CDR2 YFSETQ.

As DNA, the CDR3 is TGTGCCAGCAGCTTGAGGCGGGAGGGCCCCGCAGATACGCAGTATTTT. This encodes CASSLRREGPADTQYF. V is TRBV5-4 and J is TRBJ2-3; 9 bases align to TRBD2. V was clipped by 1 base and J by 4 bases; unmatched bases: 7. Germline V gives CDR1 SGHNT, CDR2 YYREEE (reference sequence). This CDR3 has 16 amino acids.

The gene calls are TRBV27 and TRBJ2-7; TRBD2 matches 7 bases. CDR1 and CDR2 (germline): MNHEY, SMNVEV (reference sequence). With V trimmed by 6 bases and J by 2 bases, 7 bases remained unmatched. The CDR3 loop spans 14 amino acids. CDR3 coding DNA: TGTGCCAGCAGGGGAGGGAGGTATACCTACGAGCAGTACTTC. This gives the protein CASRGGRYTYEQYF.

This chain uses TRBV30 with TRBJ2-1; 11 nucleotides line up with TRBD2. Germline V CDR1 and CDR2: GTSNPN, SVGIG (reference sequence). The CDR3 is 17 amino acids. V gave up 4 bases and J gave up 9 bases; unmatched junction bases: 17. In DNA, the CDR3 is TGTGCCTGGACCCCCCGCCTAGGGACTAGCGGAGGGGTTGAGCAGTTCTTC. This sequence encodes CAWTPRLGTSGGVEQFF.

The chain uses TRBV6-2 or TRBV6-3 and TRBJ2-3; TRBD2 might be the D (6 bases). Trimming stripped 4 bases from V and 0 bases from J, with 11 bases between. The CDR3 consists of 15 residues. CDR1 is MNHEY and CDR2 is SVGEGT in the germline V gene. This chain's CDR3 is CASSWLAVSTDTQYF. For the CDR3, the DNA is TGTGCCAGCAGTTGGTTAGCGGTGAGCACAGATACGCAGTATTTT.

This clone has just a few counts. The chain uses TRBV6-5 and TRBJ2-2; TRBD2 might be the D (6 bases). V was shortened by 6 bases and J by 2 bases, with 13 bases between the two germline ends. The CDR3 has 15 residues. CDR1 is MNHEY, CDR2 SVGAGI, per germline. For the CDR3, the DNA is TGTGCCAGCAGCCTTGAGGACTACAACACCGGGGAGCTGTTTTTT. Amino acids: CASSLEDYNTGELFF.

V is TRBV19 and J is TRBJ1-1, with a weak D call TRBD1 (6 bases). There are 15 residues in the CDR3. Trimming cost V 4 bases and J 1 base, with 13 bases left between them. Germline values: CDR1 LNHDA, CDR2 SQIVND (reference sequence). The CDR3 DNA is TGTGCCAGTAGTACACAGGACAGCACGAACACTGAAGCTTTCTTT. Protein sequence: CASSTQDSTNTEAFF.

The chain employs TRBV19 and TRBJ2-1, with D uncertain. Germline loops: CDR1 LNHDA, CDR2 SQIVND (reference sequence). CDR3 size: 15 residues. V was cut by 0 bases and J by 4 bases, with 10 bases left in between. CDR3 DNA: TGTGCCAGTAGTATAGAGCGCGGTGGGTACAATGAGCAGTTCTTC. Its protein is CASSIERGGYNEQFF.

The chain has TRBV3-1 (or the pseudogene TRBV3-2) and TRBJ2-7; D may be TRBD1 (5 bases). The V end was cut by 8 bases, the J end by 2 bases, with 13 bases between. The CDR3 runs 13 residues. Germline V gives CDR1 LGHDT, CDR2 YNNKEL (reference sequence). The CDR3 sequence is CASGQGQAYEQYF. DNA of the CDR3: TGTGCCAGCGGACAAGGACAAGCCTACGAGCAGTACTTC.

V gene TRBV3-1 (or the pseudogene TRBV3-2) combines with J gene TRBJ2-7, with a tentative D call TRBD1 (5 bases). V shed 0 bases and J shed 1 base, with 13 bases lying between them. Germline CDR1 LGHDT, CDR2 YNNKEL (reference sequence). This CDR3 comprises 16 residues. In DNA, the CDR3 is TGTGCCAGCAGCCAAGATGGGGCGGTCCTATCCTACGAGCAGTACTTC. This translates into CASSQDGAVLSYEQYF.

CDR3 sequence: CASSAVWQGAGNQPQHF. CDR3 in DNA: TGTGCCAGTAGTGCCGTGTGGCAGGGGGCGGGCAATCAGCCCCAGCATTTT. The genes are TRBV19 and TRBJ1-5; the match to TRBD1 covers 8 bases. The germline CDR1 and CDR2 sequences are LNHDA and SQIVND (reference sequence). J lost 2 bases, V lost 5 bases, and 11 bases had no gene match. The CDR3 sequence is 17 residues long.